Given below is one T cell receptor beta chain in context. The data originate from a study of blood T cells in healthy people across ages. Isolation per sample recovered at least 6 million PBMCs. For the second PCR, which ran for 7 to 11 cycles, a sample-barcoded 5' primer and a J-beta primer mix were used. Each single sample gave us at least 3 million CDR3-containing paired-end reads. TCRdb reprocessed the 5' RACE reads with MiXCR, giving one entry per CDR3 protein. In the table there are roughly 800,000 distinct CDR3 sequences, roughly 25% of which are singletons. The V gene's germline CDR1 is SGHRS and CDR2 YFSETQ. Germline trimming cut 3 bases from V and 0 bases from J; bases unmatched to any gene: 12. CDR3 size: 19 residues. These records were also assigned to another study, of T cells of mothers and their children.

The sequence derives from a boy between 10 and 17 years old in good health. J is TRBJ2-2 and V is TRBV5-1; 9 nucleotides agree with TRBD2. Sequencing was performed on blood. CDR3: CASSSLPGAGGTNTGELFF. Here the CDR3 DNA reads TGCGCCAGCAGCTCGCTGCCAGGAGCGGGGGGTACGAACACCGGGGAGCTGTTTTTT.